The 25 T cell receptor beta chains below were found in one sample sequenced in a study of control samples from healthy donors and cancer patients. Data came from immunoSEQ multiplex PCR; TCRdb stores just in-frame clones and leaves some out. The sample carries approximately 100,000 clones, around nine tenths recorded once. Sequenced sample: blood. These receptors all stem from a human donor in good health. The donor label of this sample is uncertain.

V and J are TRBV11-2 and TRBJ1-5; no clear D. The CDR3 spans 13 residues. The V end was cut by 2 bases, the J end by 5 bases, with 7 bases between. Germline CDR1 SGHAT, CDR2 FQNNGV. CDR3 amino acids: CASSLMRDQPQHF. The CDR3 region has the DNA TGTGCCAGCAGCTTAATGAGGGATCAGCCCCAGCATTTT. Filled out from reference TRBV11-2 and TRBJ1-5, the complete variable domain reads EAGVAQSPRYKIIEKRQSVAFWCNPISGHATLYWYQQILGQGPKLLIQFQNNGVVDDSQLPKDRFSAERLKGVDSTLKIQPAKLEDSAVYLCASSLMRDQPQHFGDGTRLSIL.

The chain is built from TRBV19 and TRBJ2-3, with D tentatively TRBD1 (6 bases). The CDR3 has 14 amino acids. CDR1 LNHDA and CDR2 SQIVND come from the germline V gene (reference sequence). V was trimmed by 4 bases and J by 1 base, leaving 9 bases between them. The CDR3 coding sequence is TGTGCCAGTAGTACCCGACAGGGCACAGATACGCAGTATTTT. This encodes CASSTRQGTDTQYF.

This CDR3 is CASSQDLGTSGGEWETQYF. In nucleotides, the CDR3 is TGCGCCAGCAGCCAAGATTTGGGGACTAGCGGGGGAGAGTGGGAGACCCAGTACTTC. This chain joins TRBV4-3 and TRBJ2-5; 14 nucleotides align to TRBD2. Germline V gives CDR1 LGHNA, CDR2 YSLEER. The V and J ends lost 0 bases and 5 bases, in that order; junction bases with no gene match: 11. The CDR3 sequence is 19 residues long.

The chain joins TRBV6-6 to TRBJ2-5, with TRBD2 identical over 8 bases. The V and J ends lost 0 bases and 2 bases, in that order; junction bases with no gene match: 5. The V gene's germline CDR1 is MNHNY and CDR2 SVGAGI (reference sequence). The CDR3 length is 16 residues. The CDR3 region has the DNA TGTGCCAGCAGTTACTCACCAGCGGGGGCTCAAGAGACCCAGTACTTC. Residues: CASSYSPAGAQETQYF.

The chain links TRBV3-1 (or the pseudogene TRBV3-2) to TRBJ2-6; 7 nucleotides line up with TRBD2. The CDR3 has 18 amino acids. The junction had 13 bases not matched to a gene; V was cut back by 8 bases and J by 0 bases. Germline-derived CDR1 and CDR2 are LGHDT and YNNKEL (reference sequence). The chain's CDR3 is CASEKGRGIISGANVLTF. The CDR3 region has the DNA TGTGCCAGCGAGAAAGGGCGGGGGATAATCTCTGGGGCCAACGTCCTGACTTTC.

The chain joins TRBV28 to TRBJ1-3; D is unresolved. In germline, CDR1 is MDHEN, CDR2 SYDVKM. The CDR3 length is 13 residues. The V and J ends lost 7 bases and 5 bases respectively, with 12 bases between them. The CDR3, as DNA: TGTGCCAGCACTAAAGTAGGCCGAAACACCATATATTTT. Amino acid sequence: CASTKVGRNTIYF. Looking up the rest from reference TRBV28 and TRBJ1-3 gives the full variable domain: DVKVTQSSRYLVKRTGEKVFLECVQDMDHENMFWYRQDPGLGLRLIYFSYDVKMKEKGDIPEGYSVSREKKERFSLILESASTNQTSMYLCASTKVGRNTIYFGEGSWLTVV.

This clone was detected once. The chain is built from TRBV15 and TRBJ2-7; 12 nucleotides agree with TRBD2. The CDR3 loop spans 15 amino acids. Trimming removed 0 bases from V and 12 bases from J; junction bases left unmatched: 9. CDR1 and CDR2 (germline): LNHNV, YYDKDF (reference sequence). CDR3 sequence reads: CATSREPGLAGLPYV. CDR3 bases: TGTGCCACCAGCAGAGAGCCGGGACTAGCGGGCCTGCCGTACGTC.

This sequence joins TRBV19 and TRBJ1-3, with a possible D match to TRBD1 (6 bases). Germline V gene data show CDR1 as LNHDA and CDR2 as SQIVND (reference sequence). The V end was cut by 6 bases, the J end by 0 bases, with 15 bases between. The CDR3 loop spans 16 amino acids. The DNA of the CDR3 is TGTGCCAGTAGAAGGGACATCTTTGCCTCTGGAAACACCATATATTTT. It encodes CASRRDIFASGNTIYF.

The V and J genes are TRBV10-3 and TRBJ2-7; D remains ambiguous. The CDR3 has 12 residues. The germline V and J ends were trimmed by 5 bases and 4 bases, with 9 bases remaining between them. Per germline, CDR1 ENHRY and CDR2 SYGVKD. CDR3 nucleotide sequence: TGTGCCATCAGTCCCGGCATATACGAGCAGTACTTC. Translation gives CAISPGIYEQYF.

The chain uses TRBV9 and TRBJ1-4; possible D gene TRBD1, 6 bases. In germline, CDR1 is SGDLS, CDR2 YYNGEE. V was pared by 0 bases and J by 5 bases, with 11 bases between. CDR3 length: 15 residues. CDR3 in DNA: TGTGCCAGCAGCGTAGCCGAGGGGGGAAATGAAAAACTGTTTTTT. Protein sequence: CASSVAEGGNEKLFF. Looking up the rest from reference TRBV9 and TRBJ1-4 gives the full variable domain: DSGVTQTPKHLITATGQRVTLRCSPRSGDLSVYWYQQSLDQGLQFLIQYYNGEERAKGNILERFSAQQFPDLHSELNLSSLELGDSALYFCASSVAEGGNEKLFFGSGTQLSVL.

The chain recombines TRBV5-6 with TRBJ2-3, with no clear D. The V end was cut by 5 bases, the J end by 0 bases, with 16 bases between. Per the germline V gene, CDR1 is SGHDT and CDR2 is YYEEEE. The CDR3 is made up of 16 amino acids. CDR3 region: CASRLVERRSTDTQYF. As DNA, the CDR3 is TGTGCCAGCAGGCTCGTGGAGCGAAGGAGCACAGATACGCAGTATTTT.

This chain links TRBV7-8 with TRBJ2-3; possible D gene TRBD2, 6 bases. The CDR3 consists of 17 residues. V lost 5 bases to trimming and J lost 4 bases, with 22 bases between them. The germline V gene has CDR1 SGHVS and CDR2 FQNEAQ. The chain's CDR3 is CASSPALPSVLPDTQYF. The CDR3 coding sequence is TGTGCCAGCAGCCCTGCCCTCCCTAGCGTCTTGCCAGATACGCAGTATTTT.

J is TRBJ1-5 and V is TRBV6-2 or TRBV6-3, with D possibly TRBD1 on 5 matching bases. The CDR3 is 18 residues long. Germline V gene lookup returns CDR1 MNHEY and CDR2 SVGEGT. V was trimmed by 0 bases and J by 1 base, leaving 16 bases between them. The CDR3 region is CASSYSDTLGSSNQPQHF. The CDR3 DNA sequence: TGTGCCAGCAGTTACTCGGACACGTTAGGGTCAAGCAATCAGCCCCAGCATTTT.

The chain has TRBV18 and TRBJ1-5; D call uncertain. Germline V gives CDR1 KGHSH, CDR2 LQKENI. With 1 base removed from V and 4 bases from J, the gap between germline ends came to 8 bases. The CDR3 totals 14 residues. The CDR3 spells CASSPRQENQPQHF. The CDR3 nucleotides are TGTGCCAGCTCACCACGGCAGGAAAATCAGCCCCAGCATTTT.

This chain links TRBV28 with TRBJ1-1; no definite D call. Trimming took 3 bases from V and 1 from J, leaving 6 bases between them. This CDR3 spans 13 amino acids. In germline, CDR1 is MDHEN, CDR2 SYDVKM. The CDR3 DNA sequence: TGTGCCAGCAGTTTCCGCGGGAACACTGAAGCTTTCTTT. Protein sequence: CASSFRGNTEAFF.

CDR3 residues: CASSLSWGGNEKLFF. The DNA for the CDR3 is TGCGCCAGCAGCCTGTCTTGGGGGGGAAATGAAAAACTGTTTTTT. V is TRBV5-1 and J is TRBJ1-4, with D perhaps TRBD1 (5 bases). The CDR3 is 15 amino acids. V lost 4 bases, J lost 5 bases, and 15 bases lay in between. Germline-derived CDR1 and CDR2 are SGHRS and YFSETQ.

This clone was observed once. V and J are TRBV6-1 and TRBJ2-7; 7 bases align to TRBD1. The CDR3 runs to 17 residues. Trimming at V came to 2 bases and at J to 3 bases, leaving 13 bases not matched to a gene. From germline, CDR1 is MNHNS and CDR2 SASEGT. The chain's CDR3 is CASSERVRDSPYYEQYV. CDR3 sequence (DNA): TGTGCCAGCAGTGAAAGAGTACGGGACAGTCCCTACTACGAGCAGTACGTC.

V usage is TRBV19 and J usage is TRBJ1-6; D possibly corresponds to TRBD1 (5 bases). From germline, CDR1 is LNHDA and CDR2 SQIVND (reference sequence). V was clipped by 5 bases and J by 7 bases, with 12 bases between them. The CDR3 has 14 residues. CDR3 nucleotides: TGTGCCAGTAGTTACGACAGAAAGAATTCACCCCTCCACTTT. Protein sequence: CASSYDRKNSPLHF. Full variable domain (remainder filled in from reference TRBV19 and TRBJ1-6): DGGITQSPKYLFRKEGQNVTLSCEQNLNHDAMYWYRQDPGQGLRLIYYSQIVNDFQKGDIAEGYSVSREKKESFPLTVTSAQKNPTAFYLCASSYDRKNSPLHFGNGTRLTVT.

This clone has just a few counts. V is TRBV5-6 and J is TRBJ2-7; D gene ambiguous. This CDR3 spans 13 amino acids. CDR1 SGHDT and CDR2 YYEEEE come from the germline V gene. V was shortened by 0 bases and J by 3 bases, with 7 bases between the two germline ends. This chain's CDR3 is CASSLASGYEQYF. The CDR3 nucleotides are TGTGCCAGCAGCTTGGCTTCCGGCTACGAGCAGTACTTC.

The chain recombines TRBV24-1 with TRBJ1-2; D is possibly TRBD1 (5 bases). Trimming left V 1 base short and J 6 bases short, with 14 bases between. This CDR3 region has 15 residues. Germline V gene sequence: CDR1 KGHDR, CDR2 SFDVKD. CDR3 nucleotides: TGTGCCACCAGTGATTTACCGGGGGGAACTAATGGCTACACCTTC. This codes for CATSDLPGGTNGYTF.

The chain combines TRBV7-9 with TRBJ2-7; the D is unclear. The germline V and J ends were trimmed by 5 bases and 2 bases, with 10 bases remaining between them. The CDR3 has 13 residues. From germline, CDR1 is SEHNR and CDR2 FQNEAQ (reference sequence). CDR3 DNA sequence: TGTGCCAGCAGCCCCGCGGATACCTACGAGCAGTACTTC. Its translation is CASSPADTYEQYF.

This chain uses TRBV18 with TRBJ2-1; TRBD1 might be the D (6 bases). Germline V CDR1 and CDR2: KGHSH, LQKENI. The CDR3 sequence is 13 residues long. Trimming shortened V by 6 bases and J by 5 bases, and 11 bases separated the two germline ends. The CDR3 region has the DNA TGTGCCAGCTCCCGGGACACAGACAATGAGCAGTTCTTC. This encodes CASSRDTDNEQFF.

This clone came up once. J is TRBJ1-2 and V is TRBV19; 9 bases are shared with TRBD1. Looked up from germline, CDR1 is LNHDA and CDR2 is SQIVND (reference sequence). This CDR3 has 15 residues. V lost 5 bases and J lost 5; bases outside the gene matches: 9. CDR3 sequence reads: CASSSRDRDLYGYTF. The CDR3 nucleotides read TGTGCCAGTAGTTCCCGGGACAGGGATCTATATGGCTACACCTTC.

The rearrangement uses TRBV6-5 and TRBJ1-6, with D perhaps TRBD1 (5 bases). CDR3 length equals 15 residues. Germline CDR1 MNHEY, CDR2 SVGAGI. Deletions cut 0 bases from V and 8 bases from J, with 11 bases between. The CDR3 region is CASSYSGVADSPLHF. The DNA of the CDR3 is TGTGCCAGCAGTTACTCGGGGGTAGCGGATTCACCCCTCCACTTT.

This clone was observed once. This chain uses TRBV5-6 with TRBJ1-2; a possible D gene is TRBD1 (6 bases). V was cut by 5 bases and J by 4 bases, with 12 bases left in between. Germline loops: CDR1 SGHDT, CDR2 YYEEEE. The CDR3 length is 13 residues. The CDR3 region has the DNA TGTGCCAGCAGGCTCATAGGGGGCTATGGCTACACCTTC. This gives the protein CASRLIGGYGYTF.